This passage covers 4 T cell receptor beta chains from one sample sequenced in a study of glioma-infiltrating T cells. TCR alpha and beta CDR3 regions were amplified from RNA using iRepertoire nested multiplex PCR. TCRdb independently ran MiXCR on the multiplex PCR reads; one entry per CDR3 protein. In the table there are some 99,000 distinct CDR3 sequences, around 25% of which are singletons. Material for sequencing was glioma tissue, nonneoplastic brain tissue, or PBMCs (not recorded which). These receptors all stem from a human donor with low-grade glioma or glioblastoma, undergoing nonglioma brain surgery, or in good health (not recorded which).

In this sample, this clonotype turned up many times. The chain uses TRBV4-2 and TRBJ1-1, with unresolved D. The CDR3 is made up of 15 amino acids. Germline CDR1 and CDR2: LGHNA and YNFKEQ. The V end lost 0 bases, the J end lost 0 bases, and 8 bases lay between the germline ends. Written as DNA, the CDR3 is TGTGCCAGCAGCCAAGAGTCTAAGTTGAACACTGAAGCTTTCTTT. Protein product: CASSQESKLNTEAFF.

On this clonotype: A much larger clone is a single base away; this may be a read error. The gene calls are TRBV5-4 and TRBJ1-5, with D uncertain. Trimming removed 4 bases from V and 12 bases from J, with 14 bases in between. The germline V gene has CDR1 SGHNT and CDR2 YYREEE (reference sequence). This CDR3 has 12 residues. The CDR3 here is CASSVGLGVQHF. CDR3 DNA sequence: TGTGCCAGCAGCGTCGGCCTGGGTGTCCAGCATTTT.

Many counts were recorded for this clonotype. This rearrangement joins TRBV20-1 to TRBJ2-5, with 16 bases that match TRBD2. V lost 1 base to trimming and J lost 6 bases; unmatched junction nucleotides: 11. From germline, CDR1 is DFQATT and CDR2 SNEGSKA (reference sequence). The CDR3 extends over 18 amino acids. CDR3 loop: CSARGPGLAGGPEKTQYF. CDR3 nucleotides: TGCAGTGCTAGAGGACCGGGACTAGCGGGAGGGCCAGAGAAGACCCAGTACTTC.

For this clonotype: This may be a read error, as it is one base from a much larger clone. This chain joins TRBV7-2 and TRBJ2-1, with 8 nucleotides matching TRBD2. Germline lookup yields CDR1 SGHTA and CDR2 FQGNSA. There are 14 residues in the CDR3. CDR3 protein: CASILAGTYNEQLF. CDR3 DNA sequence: TGTGCCAGCATTCTAGCGGGTACCTACAATGAGCAGCTCTTC.